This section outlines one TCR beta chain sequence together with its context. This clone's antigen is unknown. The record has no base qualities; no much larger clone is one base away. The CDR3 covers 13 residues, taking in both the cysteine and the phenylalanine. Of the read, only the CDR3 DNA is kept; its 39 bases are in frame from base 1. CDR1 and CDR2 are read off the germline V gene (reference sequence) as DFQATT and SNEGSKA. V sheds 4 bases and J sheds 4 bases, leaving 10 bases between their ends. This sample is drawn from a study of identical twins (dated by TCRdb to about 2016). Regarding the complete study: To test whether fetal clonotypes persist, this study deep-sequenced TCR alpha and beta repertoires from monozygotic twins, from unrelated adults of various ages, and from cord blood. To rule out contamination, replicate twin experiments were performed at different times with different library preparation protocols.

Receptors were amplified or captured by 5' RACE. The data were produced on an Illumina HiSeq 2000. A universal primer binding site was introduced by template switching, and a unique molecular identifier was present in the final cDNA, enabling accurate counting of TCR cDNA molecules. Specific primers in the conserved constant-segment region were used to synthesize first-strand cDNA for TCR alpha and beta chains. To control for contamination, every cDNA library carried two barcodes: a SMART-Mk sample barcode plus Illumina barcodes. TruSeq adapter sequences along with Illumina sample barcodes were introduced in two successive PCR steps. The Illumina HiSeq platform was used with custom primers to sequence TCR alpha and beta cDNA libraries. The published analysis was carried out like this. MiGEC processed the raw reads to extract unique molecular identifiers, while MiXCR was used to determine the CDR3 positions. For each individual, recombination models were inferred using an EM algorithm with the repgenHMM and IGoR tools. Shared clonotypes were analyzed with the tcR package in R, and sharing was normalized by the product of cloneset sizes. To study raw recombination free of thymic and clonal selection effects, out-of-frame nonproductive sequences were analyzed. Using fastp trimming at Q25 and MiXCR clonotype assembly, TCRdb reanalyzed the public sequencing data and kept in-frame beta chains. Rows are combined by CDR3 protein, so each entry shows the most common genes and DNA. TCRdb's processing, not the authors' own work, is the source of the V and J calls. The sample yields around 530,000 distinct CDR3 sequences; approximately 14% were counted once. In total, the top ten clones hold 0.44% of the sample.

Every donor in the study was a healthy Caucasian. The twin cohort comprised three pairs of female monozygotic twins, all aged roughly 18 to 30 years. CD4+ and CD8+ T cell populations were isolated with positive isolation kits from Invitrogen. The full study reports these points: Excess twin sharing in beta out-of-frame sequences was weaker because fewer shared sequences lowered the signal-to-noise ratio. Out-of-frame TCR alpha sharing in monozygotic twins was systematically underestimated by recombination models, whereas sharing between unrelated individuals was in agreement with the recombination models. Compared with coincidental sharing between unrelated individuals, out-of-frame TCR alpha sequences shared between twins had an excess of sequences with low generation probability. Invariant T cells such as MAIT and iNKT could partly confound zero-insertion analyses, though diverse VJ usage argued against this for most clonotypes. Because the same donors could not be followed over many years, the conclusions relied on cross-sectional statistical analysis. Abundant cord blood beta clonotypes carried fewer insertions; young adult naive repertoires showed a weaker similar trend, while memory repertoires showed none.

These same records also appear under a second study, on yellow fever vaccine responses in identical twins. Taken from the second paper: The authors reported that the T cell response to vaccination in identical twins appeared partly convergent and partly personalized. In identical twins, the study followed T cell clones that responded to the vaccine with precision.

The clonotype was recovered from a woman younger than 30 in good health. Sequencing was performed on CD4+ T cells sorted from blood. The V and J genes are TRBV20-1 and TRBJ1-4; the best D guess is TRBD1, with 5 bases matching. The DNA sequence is TGCAGTGCTACGGGGGATCTTAATGAAAAACTGTTTTTT. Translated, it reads CSATGDLNEKLFF.